Listed below are T cell receptor beta chains from one sample, sequenced in a study of blood T cell repertoires in COVID-19. Here immunoSEQ multiplex PCR was the method, and the copy in TCRdb shows in-frame clones only, minus some. The sample lists around 100,000 clones, more than 80% occurring once. The sequenced material came from peripheral blood. The receptors here all came from a human donor in a cohort sampled during active COVID-19. CDR3s include the opening cysteine and the closing phenylalanine or tryptophan. The order of the fields is CDR3 protein, clone size, J gene, V gene. Clone size is shown for a subset of rows, as once, few, many or a class of expanded clone.

CASSFTGDSNQPQHF - TRBJ1-5 TRBV5-1
CASSPRRGPTGELFF - TRBJ2-2 TRBV7-2
CASSASGTSTDTQYF - TRBJ2-3 TRBV9
CASREDTHQPQHF - TRBJ1-5 TRBV5-1
CSAAVGQGTEAFF - TRBJ1-1 TRBV29-1
CAAAPIVNSPLHF - TRBJ1-6 TRBV6-5
CASRRLIGQGADQPQHF - TRBJ1-5 TRBV27
CASSVGGDNQPQHF - TRBJ1-5 TRBV4-2
CASSFANTGELFF few TRBJ2-2 TRBV5-4
CSASNSYGYTF - TRBJ1-2 TRBV20-1
CASSLRGFGLAGGDNEQFF - TRBJ2-1 TRBV11-3
CASSLGQGLAPYNEQFF - TRBJ2-1 TRBV5-8
CASRKDRGSVDGYTF many TRBJ1-2 TRBV2
CSVEIRTLEAFF few TRBJ1-1 TRBV29-1
CASQDLGQPQETQYF once TRBJ2-5 TRBV19
CASSEDRFRSGANVLTF - TRBJ2-6 TRBV5-1
CASSPPGLAAQETQYF - TRBJ2-5 TRBV7-2
CASSLRVSNYGYTF - TRBJ1-2 TRBV28
CATSRDPQGETQYF - TRBJ2-5 TRBV15
CASNGQPNTGELFF few TRBJ2-2 TRBV7-6
CASSLDRVVETQYF - TRBJ2-5 TRBV7-2
CASSPGQGRKKLFF - TRBJ1-4 TRBV5-4
CASRMGRGSYNEQFF - TRBJ2-1 TRBV13
CASSQGPGRITEAFF - TRBJ1-1 TRBV3-1/TRBV3-2
CASSHPRGGYTGELFF - TRBJ2-2 TRBV4-3
CASSGGRAGNEQYF few TRBJ2-7 TRBV25-1
CASSPGHRQETQYF - TRBJ2-5 TRBV5-8
CASSVEAGAGGETQYF - TRBJ2-5 TRBV9
CASSLAGGQTDTQYF - TRBJ2-3 TRBV18
CASNRQGRSTDTQYF - TRBJ2-3 TRBV21-1
CASSLGTSGADTQYF once TRBJ2-3 TRBV7-6
CASSYRVPRTNEKLFF - TRBJ1-4 TRBV27
CASSERDLSYNEQFF - TRBJ2-1 TRBV2
CASSVDWRGASYNEQFF few TRBJ2-1 TRBV19
CASSPGLAGANTQYF - TRBJ2-3 TRBV7-2
CASSFGTWGGEAFF - TRBJ1-1 TRBV27
CASSFLGVGGTTEAFF - TRBJ1-1 TRBV27
CATSRGQGGYGYTF - TRBJ1-2 TRBV15
CASSGPHGGSYEQYF - TRBJ2-7 TRBV9
CASSEQGNGYTF - TRBJ1-2 TRBV21-1
CSASGREGTQYF - TRBJ2-5 TRBV20-1
CATSLRQLSSYEQYF - TRBJ2-7 TRBV15
CACGRDSLHF - TRBJ1-6 TRBV19
CASSRKGAERYGYTF - TRBJ1-2 TRBV6-2/TRBV6-3
CASSKDRVTEAFF - TRBJ1-1 TRBV19
CASRLDRLGNQPQHF - TRBJ1-5 TRBV6-5
CASSEHHNPGNEQFF - TRBJ2-1 TRBV3-1/TRBV3-2
CASSLAGVSTDTQYF once TRBJ2-3 TRBV5-1
CASSQDGTILHTQYF - TRBJ2-3 TRBV4-3